Listed below are T cell receptor beta chains from one sample, sequenced in a study of T-cell memory formation after mild COVID-19. TCRdb processed the 5' RACE reads anew with MiXCR; each CDR3 protein has one entry. This sample yields approximately 400,000 distinct CDR3 sequences, of which roughly 24% are seen a single time; 8.5% to 10% belongs to the top ten. Input material: PBMCs or a T cell subset sorted from them (not recorded which). These receptor sequences come from an adult woman who had mild COVID-19 (a few samples of this study predate the infection). Cell type and time point are not known. The CDR3 runs from the conserved cysteine through the conserved F or W. The D gene is left open where the match is weak. Clone size, where shown, is once, few, many, or a class for clones that have expanded.

>TRBJ2-7|TRBD2|.|TRBV4-1
TGCGCCAGCAGCCAAGGCTTAGCGGGGGGCGGACCTACGAGACAGTACTTC
CASSQGLAGGGPTRQYF
>TRBJ1-4|.|.|TRBV12-3/TRBV12-4
TGTGCCAGCAGGCTTAGCGCAAAACTGTTTTTT
CASRLSAKLFF
>TRBJ2-2|.|few|TRBV7-3
TGTGCCAGCAGCGAGGGGGTTGCCGGGGAGCTGTTTTTT
CASSEGVAGELFF
>TRBJ1-2|.|few|TRBV12-3/TRBV12-4
TGTGCCAGCAGTCTGGAGCCTAGCTATGGCTACACCTTC
CASSLEPSYGYTF
>TRBJ2-7|.|.|TRBV27
TGTGCCAGCACCCGAAAGTCCCCTCAGGGGGGCTCCTACGAGCAGTACTTC
CASTRKSPQGGSYEQYF
>TRBJ2-7|.|.|TRBV5-6
TGTGCCAGCAGGGGACGCGGACAGCCCTACGAGCAGTACTTC
CASRGRGQPYEQYF
>TRBJ2-1|TRBD2|many|TRBV7-8
TGTGCCAGCAGCTTAGAGGTAGCGGGAGACTCCTACAATGAGCAGTTCTTC
CASSLEVAGDSYNEQFF
>TRBJ1-1|.|few|TRBV27
TGTGCCAGCAGTCCCGCGGACCTCACTGAAGCTTTCTTT
CASSPADLTEAFF
>TRBJ2-7|.|once|TRBV9
TGTGCCAGCAGCGGAGGGGACTACGAGCAGTACTTC
CASSGGDYEQYF
>TRBJ2-3|.|once|TRBV6-2/TRBV6-3
TGTGCCAGCAGTTACTTTGCCCGGGGCGACACAGATACGCAGTATTTT
CASSYFARGDTDTQYF
>TRBJ2-3|TRBD2|many|TRBV5-4
TGTGCCAGCAGACAAAGCGGGAGGGCCGCTACGCAGTATTTT
CASRQSGRAATQYF
>TRBJ2-7|TRBD2|.|TRBV9
TGTGCCAGCAGCGTAGCTAGCGGGGGGGCTGGCGAGCAGTACTTC
CASSVASGGAGEQYF
>TRBJ2-5|.|few|TRBV7-6
TGTGCCAGCAGCCCCCCGGCTCAAGAGACCCAGTACTTC
CASSPPAQETQYF
>TRBJ1-2|TRBD1|.|TRBV6-1
TGTGCCAGCAGCTCCGGGACAGGGTCGATTTATGGCTACACCTTC
CASSSGTGSIYGYTF
>TRBJ2-3|TRBD1|.|TRBV6-5
TGTGCCAGCACCACCGACAGGGGAACAGATACGCAGTATTTT
CASTTDRGTDTQYF
>TRBJ2-3|.|.|TRBV11-2
TGTGCCAGCAGCTTCAAATATCCCTCCACAGATACGCAGTATTTT
CASSFKYPSTDTQYF
>TRBJ1-1|.|.|TRBV10-3
TGTGCCATCAGTGAGTCGGGACACCTATCGGATTTT
CAISESGHLSDF
>TRBJ2-7|TRBD1|.|TRBV4-2
TGTGCCAGCAGCCAGGGAGGACAGGGGAACGAGCAGTACTTC
CASSQGGQGNEQYF
>TRBJ2-5|.|.|TRBV19
TGTGCCAGTAGTCCGACAAACCAGGAGACCCAGTACTTC
CASSPTNQETQYF
>TRBJ2-5|.|.|TRBV5-5
TGTGCCAGCAGCTTTCGGTCGGGTGAAAATCATCAGACCCAGTACTTC
CASSFRSGENHQTQYF
>TRBJ2-7|.|few|TRBV20-1
TGCAGTGCTAACCTCGGAGGAGAGTACTTC
CSANLGGEYF
>TRBJ2-1|.|few|TRBV4-1
TGCGCCAGCAGCCCCCCCGGGAGTTTCTACAATGAGCAGTTCTTC
CASSPPGSFYNEQFF
>TRBJ1-4|.|.|TRBV7-2
TGTGCCAGCAGCTTAGCCGGGGAGGTTAGGAAAAAACTGTTTTTT
CASSLAGEVRKKLFF
>TRBJ1-6|.|.|TRBV25-1
TGTGCCAGCAGTGAAGTTCGGACAGACTTAAATTCACCCCTCCACTTT
CASSEVRTDLNSPLHF
>TRBJ1-3|.|few|TRBV3-1
TGTGCCAGCAGCCAAAAGCGGGGGACGGTAAACACCATATATTTT
CASSQKRGTVNTIYF
>TRBJ2-7|.|few|TRBV2
TGTGCCAGCAAGACCGAGGGGGTATCCTACGAGCAGTACTTC
CASKTEGVSYEQYF
>TRBJ2-7|TRBD2|few|TRBV25-1
TGTGCCAGCAGGGAGAACCCCTTGGGACTAGCGGGGGTGATCGCCTACGAGCAGTACTTC
CASRENPLGLAGVIAYEQYF
>TRBJ2-1|.|few|TRBV4-1
TGCGCCAGCAGCCAAGGAGGGGTAGGCTACAATGAGCAGTTCTTC
CASSQGGVGYNEQFF
>TRBJ2-3|TRBD2|many|TRBV29-1
TGCAGCGTTGCCAGCGGGGCTAGCACAGATACGCAGTATTTT
CSVASGASTDTQYF
>TRBJ2-1|TRBD2|few|TRBV30
TGTGCCTGGAGTGCCACCGGACTAGCGGTGCAGTTCTTC
CAWSATGLAVQFF
>TRBJ2-7|TRBD1|.|TRBV12-3/TRBV12-4
TGTGCCAGCAGTTTATTTGGGACAGGGGGGGCCTACGAGCAGTACTTC
CASSLFGTGGAYEQYF
>TRBJ2-3|.|few|TRBV27
TGTGCCAGCAGTGCTCCTCCCAGCACAGATACGCAGTATTTT
CASSAPPSTDTQYF
>TRBJ2-7|TRBD2|.|TRBV7-6
TGTGCCAGCAGCCTGGGGACTAGAGGCGCCTACGAGCAGTACTTC
CASSLGTRGAYEQYF
>TRBJ1-1|.|.|TRBV14
TGTGCCAGCAGCCAGATTCTCCCGGGGACTGAAGCTTTCTTT
CASSQILPGTEAFF
>TRBJ1-4|TRBD1|few|TRBV13
TGTGCCAGCAGCTTAGGGCAGGGGGCGAATGAAAAACTGTTTTTT
CASSLGQGANEKLFF
>TRBJ2-3|TRBD2|few|TRBV24-1
TGTGCCACCAGTACCAGCGGGGCGCGGGATACGCAGTATTTT
CATSTSGARDTQYF
>TRBJ1-2|.|few|TRBV15
TGTGCCACCAGCAGAGATTTTGCCGATGGGAGGGGTGGCTACACCTTC
CATSRDFADGRGGYTF
>TRBJ1-4|.|.|TRBV7-2
TGTGCCAGCAGCGCAAACGGACAAAAACTGTTTTTT
CASSANGQKLFF